Here is one T cell receptor beta chain with its context. Its antigen is as yet unknown. The data are from a study of vaccination effects on CD4 cells after COVID-19. Following 10 days of culture, CD4+ T cells were isolated. A positive SARS-CoV-2 PCR test fell between March and December 2020. Two doses of either BNT162b2 or mRNA-1273 were given to each participant. The V gene end was trimmed by 5 bases and the J gene end by 5 bases; junction bases not matched to a gene: 6. CDR1 is MGHDK, CDR2 SYGVNS, per germline. This CDR3 spans 15 amino acids. The repertoire was sequenced with immunoSEQ multiplex PCR; TCRdb's copy has only in-frame clones and lacks some. Among about 50,000 clones listed, over 60% were seen once.

The chain joins TRBV25-1 to TRBJ1-4; 9 bases are a match to TRBD1. The receptor was derived from a human donor who had a prior SARS-CoV-2 infection. Material: CD4+ T cells from PBMCs cultured without peptide, obtained after COVID-19 vaccination. The CDR3 nucleotides read TGTGCCAGCAGTCCGGGACAGGGCAAAAATGAAAAACTGTTTTTT. Translated, it gives CASSPGQGKNEKLFF. The variable domain in full, completed from reference TRBV25-1 and TRBJ1-4, reads EADIYQTPRYLVIGTGKKITLECSQTMGHDKMYWYQQDPGMELHLIHYSYGVNSTEKGDLSSESTVSRIRTEHFPLTLESARPSHTSQYLCASSPGQGKNEKLFFGSGTQLSVL.